The 2 T cell receptor gamma chains presented below share a single source sample, sequenced in a study of Vδ1+ human thymocytes (dated 2018 in TCRdb). Results and caveats for the whole study, not just this receptor: Unlike the oligoclonal repertoires in peripheral blood, the thymic TRG and TRD repertoires appeared highly polyclonal, with Gaussian CDR3 length distributions.

For these receptors, no antigen is known. TCRdb shows the sequencer as Illumina MiSeq. RNA was extracted with the RNeasy mini kit and reverse transcribed using Superscript III. CDR3 amplicons were generated by multiplex PCR with pooled V-gene forward primers and a constant-region reverse primer carrying Illumina adaptor overhangs. Clone calls in TCRdb were regenerated from the public reads with CATT, after which identical DNA sequences shared one row. The sample table shows about 36,000 gamma-chain clones, and 20% to 25% are seen once. The top ten constitute 1.9% of the sample. Input material: Vdelta1+ gamma-delta thymocytes from the thymus. Taken with the paper, the label for cell subset or site translates to: FACS-sorted CD3+ TCRalphabeta- TCRVdelta1+ TCRVdelta2- thymocytes. These receptors all come from a girl under two years old who had congenital heart surgery.

This clone has only a few counts. This chain joins TRGV9 and TRGJ1 or TRGJ2. Germline lookup yields CDR1 GITISATS and CDR2 ISYDGTV (reference sequence). This CDR3 spans 12 amino acids. Trimming at V came to 0 bases and at J to 11 bases, leaving 7 bases not matched to a gene. The CDR3 loop is CALWEVRGEKLF. The CDR3 DNA reads TGTGCCTTGTGGGAGGTGCGTGGCGAGAAACTCTTT.

This clone turned up a few times. This chain connects TRGV8 to TRGJP2. Germline V lookup: CDR1 VENAVY, CDR2 YDSYNSRV. V lost 3 bases and J lost 3; bases outside the gene matches: 13. This CDR3 region has 17 residues. The CDR3 loop is CATWDRWVDGSDWIKTF. Written as DNA, the CDR3 is TGTGCCACCTGGGATCGGTGGGTGGACGGTAGTGATTGGATCAAGACGTTT.